A single sample is the source of the 12 T cell receptor beta chains below, sequenced in a study of shared clonotypes between healthy human individuals. Some clones are missing from TCRdb's copy, which holds only in-frame ones; the method was immunoSEQ multiplex PCR. In the table there are about 1 million clones, more than 65% of which are singletons. The sequencing sample was made of memory CD4+ T cells sorted from blood. Sample subset: CD45RA-negative fraction. These receptors came from a man in his late teens or twenties in good health.

The V and J genes are TRBV5-1 and TRBJ1-1, with D uncertain. The CDR3 covers 16 residues. The germline V gene has CDR1 SGHRS and CDR2 YFSETQ. The germline V and J ends were trimmed by 0 bases and 0 bases, with 12 bases remaining between them. For the CDR3, the DNA is TGCGCCAGCAGCTTGGAGGCTCGGGGAGTGAACACTGAAGCTTTCTTT. This gives the protein CASSLEARGVNTEAFF. Full variable domain (missing parts from reference TRBV5-1 and TRBJ1-1): KAGVTQTPRYLIKTRGQQVTLSCSPISGHRSVSWYQQTPGQGLQFLFEYFSETQRNKGNFPGRFSGRQFSNSRSEMNVSTLELGDSALYLCASSLEARGVNTEAFFGQGTRLTVV.

The chain uses TRBV7-2 and TRBJ2-7, with 8 nucleotides matching TRBD2. Germline loops: CDR1 SGHTA, CDR2 FQGNSA. The V and J ends lost 5 bases and 2 bases, in that order; junction bases with no gene match: 8. The CDR3 is 15 amino acids. The CDR3 region is CASSPPGLGAYEQYF. The CDR3 DNA follows: TGTGCCAGCAGCCCCCCGGGACTAGGGGCCTACGAGCAGTACTTC.

A few counts support this clone. The rearrangement links TRBV10-2 to TRBJ1-1; 7 bases map to TRBD1. The CDR3 length is 13 residues. The germline V gene has CDR1 WSHSY and CDR2 SAAADI. Trimming cost V 6 bases and J 1 base; bases outside gene matches: 2. CDR3 sequence reads: CASRGQSNTEAFF. DNA of the CDR3: TGCGCCAGCAGGGGACAGTCGAACACTGAAGCTTTCTTT.

The chain joins TRBV28 to TRBJ2-5; 11 bases are shared with TRBD1. Germline values: CDR1 MDHEN, CDR2 SYDVKM. The CDR3 is made up of 21 amino acids. V lost 5 bases, J lost 5 bases, and 25 bases stayed unmatched. CDR3 amino acids: CASSRGTGGVLGSLGMETQYF. CDR3 DNA sequence: TGTGCCAGCAGTCGCGGGACAGGGGGAGTACTCGGGAGTTTGGGTATGGAGACCCAGTACTTC.

This clone was observed once. This CDR3 is also generated by other DNA sequences in the sample. This rearrangement joins TRBV18 to TRBJ1-1, with D possibly matching TRBD1 (6 bases). Germline lookup yields CDR1 KGHSH and CDR2 LQKENI. The CDR3 is 15 residues long. Trimming pared 3 bases from V and 0 bases from J, leaving 11 bases between. This CDR3 reads CASSPTTGLNTEAFF. Written as DNA, the CDR3 is TGTGCCAGCTCACCGACGACAGGATTGAACACTGAAGCTTTCTTT.

CDR3 coding DNA: TGTGCCTGGAGTGTACCCCAGGCGGAGAAACTGTTTTTT. This sequence encodes CAWSVPQAEKLFF. V is TRBV30 and J is TRBJ1-4; D gene unclear. V was cut by 0 bases and J by 11 bases, with 13 bases left in between. This CDR3 spans 13 amino acids. Per the germline V gene, CDR1 is GTSNPN and CDR2 is SVGIG (reference sequence).

For this clone: A much larger clone lies one base from this, so it may be a read error. Other DNA sequences in the same sample also yield this CDR3. This chain links TRBV7-2 with TRBJ2-7; the D gene is possibly TRBD1 (5 bases). There are 13 residues in the CDR3. V was cut by 1 base and J by 2 bases, with 6 bases left in between. The germline V gene has CDR1 SGHTA and CDR2 FQGNSA. The CDR3 DNA reads as TGTGCCAGCAGCTTAGGACAGCCCTACGAGCAGTACTTC. This codes for CASSLGQPYEQYF.

The chain has TRBV7-8 and TRBJ2-7; the D call may be TRBD1 or TRBD2 (5 bases each). Germline CDR1 is SGHVS and CDR2 is FQNEAQ. CDR3 length: 14 amino acids. V was shortened by 1 base and J by 2 bases, with 9 bases between the two germline ends. CDR3 DNA: TGTGCCAGCAGCTTAGAGCAGGGACCCTACGAGCAGTACTTC. It is translated as CASSLEQGPYEQYF.

The chain joins TRBV5-1 to TRBJ2-1; 8 nucleotides match TRBD2. The CDR3 has 15 amino acids. Germline V lookup: CDR1 SGHRS, CDR2 YFSETQ. Germline trimming cut 4 bases from V and 8 bases from J; bases unmatched to any gene: 11. CDR3 sequence (DNA): TGCGCCAGCAGCAATAGCGGGGCCCCAGGCGATGAGCAGTTCTTC. The encoded protein is CASSNSGAPGDEQFF.

In this sample, this clone turned up a few times. At one of its ends the junction is not consistent with the germline gene, which may arise from a read error. V gene TRBV7-7 combines with J gene TRBJ2-7; D may correspond to TRBD1 or TRBD2 (5 bases each). The germline CDR1 and CDR2 sequences are SSHAT and FNYEAQ (reference sequence). This CDR3 has 14 amino acids. The CDR3 coding sequence is TGTGCTAGCAGCTTAGCGAGGGGAGACTACGAGCAGTACTTC. Amino acids: CASSLARGDYEQYF.

This clone was counted a single time. The V and J genes are TRBV28 and TRBJ1-3; tentative D call: TRBD1 (5 bases). V shed 9 bases and J shed 3 bases, with 15 bases lying between them. The CDR3 length is 14 residues. In germline, CDR1 is MDHEN, CDR2 SYDVKM. The CDR3: CASCDSPCGNTIYF. The CDR3 DNA sequence: TGTGCCAGTTGTGACAGCCCCTGTGGAAACACCATATATTTT.

This chain joins TRBV7-2 and TRBJ2-5, with 14 nucleotides matching TRBD2. CDR3 length: 16 amino acids. CDR1 and CDR2 from the germline V gene are SGHTA and FQGNSA. J gave up 5 bases and V 4 bases, and 6 bases lay outside the gene matches. CDR3: CASSSGLAGAEETQYF. CDR3 nucleotides: TGTGCCAGCAGCTCGGGACTAGCGGGGGCCGAGGAGACCCAGTACTTC.